A selection of T cell receptor beta chains follows, all from one sample in a study of cytomegalovirus exposure and HLA in healthy donors. The data were produced by immunoSEQ multiplex PCR, yet TCRdb's version contains in-frame clones alone and is incomplete. The profile covers approximately 190,000 clones, with approximately 84% appearing a single time and roughly 7% taken by the ten largest. The sample taken for sequencing was PBMCs. The receptors were sampled from a man aged 18 to 30 in good health and CMV-seropositive. Both conserved end residues are part of each CDR3. The D gene is left open where the match is weak. Rows may omit the clone size; those that give it use once, few, many or a size class.

v_call	clone_size	j_call	d_call	cdr3_aa	cdr3_nt
TRBV28	.	TRBJ2-2	.	CASSLFPGTNTGELFF	TGTGCCAGCAGTTTATTCCCAGGGACGAACACCGGGGAGCTGTTTTTT
TRBV6-1	.	TRBJ2-7	.	CASSGVTGPAWEQYF	TGTGCCAGCAGTGGAGTGACAGGCCCGGCCTGGGAGCAGTACTTC
TRBV5-1	few	TRBJ2-2	.	CASSPDSVGEPGELFF	TGCGCCAGCAGCCCGGACAGTGTGGGAGAACCCGGGGAGCTGTTTTTT
TRBV4-1	.	TRBJ1-4	.	CASSTRNEKLFF	TGCGCCAGCAGCACCAGGAATGAAAAACTGTTTTTT
TRBV5-6	few	TRBJ2-2	.	CASSRQVPNTGELFF	TGTGCCAGCAGCCGTCAGGTCCCGAACACCGGGGAGCTGTTTTTT
TRBV27	.	TRBJ1-5	TRBD1	CASSFRDRVHQPQHF	TGTGCCAGCAGTTTCAGGGACAGGGTCCATCAGCCCCAGCATTTT
TRBV7-9	few	TRBJ1-2	.	CASSFQANYGYTF	TGTGCCAGCAGCTTCCAGGCTAACTATGGCTACACCTTC
TRBV29-1	.	TRBJ1-1	.	CSVEGQGMNTEAFF	TGCAGCGTTGAGGGGCAGGGTATGAACACTGAAGCTTTCTTT
TRBV28	.	TRBJ1-2	.	CATIAGANSYGYTF	TGTGCCACTATCGCGGGGGCAAACAGCTATGGCTACACCTTC
TRBV5-1	.	TRBJ2-2	.	CASSGWTGNTGELFF	TGCGCCAGCAGCGGATGGACGGGAAACACCGGGGAGCTGTTTTTT
TRBV6-4	once	TRBJ2-2	TRBD1	CASRSLGQGEIGELFF	TGTGCCAGCAGATCCCTCGGACAGGGGGAAATCGGGGAGCTGTTTTTT
TRBV19	.	TRBJ2-2	.	CASSTDRDYTGELFF	TGTGCCAGTAGTACCGACAGGGACTACACCGGGGAGCTGTTTTTT
TRBV18	.	TRBJ2-3	.	CASSPKAEYTDTQYF	TGTGCCAGCTCACCAAAAGCGGAATACACAGATACGCAGTATTTT
TRBV5-4	few	TRBJ2-6	TRBD2	CAFPTGGIRSGANVLTF	TGTGCCTTCCCCACCGGGGGGATACGCTCTGGGGCCAACGTCCTGACTTTC
TRBV7-2	.	TRBJ2-3	TRBD2	CAAGRVGTDTQYF	TGTGCCGCAGGGAGGGTCGGCACAGATACGCAGTATTTT
TRBV7-6	.	TRBJ1-2	.	CASSSSAYTAAGYGYTF	TGTGCCAGCAGCTCTAGTGCATACACAGCCGCGGGCTATGGCTACACCTTC
TRBV7-6	.	TRBJ1-1	.	CASSPGHQNTEAFF	TGTGCCAGCAGCCCGGGACACCAGAACACTGAAGCTTTCTTT
TRBV4-2	.	TRBJ2-1	.	CASSPPVTVGNEQFF	TGTGCCAGCAGCCCCCCCGTCACCGTCGGGAATGAGCAGTTCTTC
TRBV28	.	TRBJ2-7	TRBD1	CASSLRGQGLYEQYF	TGTGCCAGCAGTCTACGGGGACAGGGTCTCTACGAGCAGTACTTC
TRBV7-6	.	TRBJ2-1	TRBD2	CASSKTSGRAVPYNEQFF	TGTGCCAGCAGCAAGACTAGCGGGAGGGCCGTCCCCTACAATGAGCAGTTCTTC
TRBV4-2	.	TRBJ2-3	.	CASSEAGRTITDTQYF	TGTGCCAGCAGCGAGGCGGGGAGGACAATCACAGATACGCAGTATTTT
TRBV6-1	.	TRBJ2-7	.	CATGDYEQYF	TGTGCCACGGGGGACTACGAGCAGTACTTC
TRBV7-9	.	TRBJ2-7	.	CASSSERYSYEQYF	TGTGCCAGCAGCTCTGAGCGGTACTCCTACGAGCAGTACTTC
TRBV5-1	.	TRBJ1-1	TRBD1	CASSSSVTGEAFF	TGCGCCAGCAGCTCTTCCGTTACAGGGGAGGCTTTCTTT
TRBV28	.	TRBJ1-1	.	CASSTGLVGNTEAFF	TGTGCCAGCTCTACAGGGCTAGTAGGGAACACTGAAGCTTTCTTT
TRBV7-6	.	TRBJ2-5	TRBD2	CASSLDGLAGAETQYF	TGTGCCAGCAGCTTAGACGGGCTAGCGGGAGCTGAGACCCAGTACTTC
TRBV10-3	.	TRBJ1-2	TRBD1	CATWTGGYGYTF	TGTGCCACTTGGACAGGGGGGTATGGCTACACCTTC
TRBV2	.	TRBJ2-3	TRBD2	CASSELAGGADTQYF	TGTGCCAGCAGTGAACTAGCGGGAGGCGCGGATACGCAGTATTTT
TRBV9	.	TRBJ2-1	TRBD1	CASSVEDRGPYEQFF	TGTGCCAGCAGCGTTGAGGACAGGGGTCCGTATGAGCAGTTCTTC
TRBV11-2	.	TRBJ1-5	TRBD1	CASKRDRGDQPQHF	TGTGCCAGCAAAAGGGACAGGGGCGATCAGCCCCAGCATTTT
TRBV6-5	.	TRBJ1-1	TRBD1	CASSYPGQAWEGAFF	TGTGCCAGCAGTTACCCGGGACAGGCCTGGGAAGGCGCTTTCTTT
TRBV2	.	TRBJ2-1	TRBD2	CASGLAVYNEQFF	TGTGCCAGCGGTCTAGCGGTATACAATGAGCAGTTCTTC
TRBV29-1	.	TRBJ2-2	.	CSVGQNTGELFF	TGCAGCGTCGGACAGAACACCGGGGAGCTGTTTTTT
TRBV6-5	.	TRBJ2-6	.	CATRTDFSGANVLTF	TGTGCCACCAGGACTGATTTCTCTGGGGCCAACGTCCTGACTTTC
TRBV25-1	.	TRBJ2-3	.	CASSDPGPGVDTQYF	TGTGCCAGCAGTGATCCGGGCCCCGGGGTAGATACGCAGTATTTT
TRBV29-1	few	TRBJ2-7	.	CSVAVQRVAVEQYF	TGCAGCGTTGCCGTTCAGCGGGTGGCGGTTGAGCAGTACTTC
TRBV6-1	.	TRBJ2-1	TRBD2	CASRLAGEGNEQFF	TGTGCCAGCCGGCTAGCGGGAGAGGGCAATGAGCAGTTCTTC
TRBV5-4	once	TRBJ2-1	.	CASSLINSEQFF	TGTGCCAGCAGCCTGATTAATAGTGAGCAGTTCTTC
TRBV7-2	.	TRBJ2-7	TRBD2	CASSLALPGLAGNEQYF	TGTGCCAGCAGCTTAGCGCTTCCGGGACTAGCGGGAAACGAGCAGTACTTC
TRBV2	.	TRBJ2-7	TRBD1	CASRLNRQGFNEQYF	TGTGCCAGCAGGCTAAACCGACAGGGATTCAACGAGCAGTACTTC
TRBV14	.	TRBJ2-1	.	CASSNSYNGQGFF	TGTGCCAGCAGCAACTCGTATAACGGCCAGGGGTTCTTC
TRBV7-8	once	TRBJ1-1	.	CASSFTENTEAFF	TGTGCCAGCAGCTTCACAGAGAACACTGAAGCTTTCTTT
TRBV4-2	.	TRBJ2-5	TRBD2	CASSQVRSGREETQYF	TGTGCCAGCAGCCAAGTGCGTAGCGGGAGGGAAGAGACCCAGTACTTC
TRBV28	.	TRBJ1-1	TRBD1	CASSPISIRDRGPASAEAFF	TGTGCCAGCAGCCCAATCTCGATCCGGGACAGGGGCCCTGCAAGCGCTGAAGCTTTCTTT
TRBV5-8	once	TRBJ1-5	.	CASIVVGGSLNQPQHF	TGTGCCAGTATTGTGGTAGGGGGTTCTTTAAATCAGCCCCAGCATTTT